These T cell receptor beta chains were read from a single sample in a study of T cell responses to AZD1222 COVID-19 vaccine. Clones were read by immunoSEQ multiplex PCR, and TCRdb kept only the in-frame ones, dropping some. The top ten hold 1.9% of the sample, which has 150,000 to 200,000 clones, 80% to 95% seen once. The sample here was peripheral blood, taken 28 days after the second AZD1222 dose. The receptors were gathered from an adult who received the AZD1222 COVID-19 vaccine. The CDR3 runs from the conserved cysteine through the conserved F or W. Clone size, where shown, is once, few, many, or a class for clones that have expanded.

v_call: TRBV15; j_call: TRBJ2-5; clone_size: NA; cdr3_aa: CATSRPGTGSQETQYF
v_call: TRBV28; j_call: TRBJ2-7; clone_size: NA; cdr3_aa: CASSFRRGFIEQYF
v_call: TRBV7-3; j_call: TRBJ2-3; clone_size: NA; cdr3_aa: CASSPTGDRTDTQYF
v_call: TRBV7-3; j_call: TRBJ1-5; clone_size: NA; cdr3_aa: CASSLGGGSNQPQHF
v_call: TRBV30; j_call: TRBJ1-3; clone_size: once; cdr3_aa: CAWSVGRNTIYF
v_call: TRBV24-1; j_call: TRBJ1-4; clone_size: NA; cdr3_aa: CATSDPTGPNEKLFF
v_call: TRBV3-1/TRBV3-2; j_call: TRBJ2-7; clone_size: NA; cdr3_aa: CASSHRGPYEQYF
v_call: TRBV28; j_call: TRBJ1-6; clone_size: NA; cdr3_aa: CASYRGQSNSPLHF
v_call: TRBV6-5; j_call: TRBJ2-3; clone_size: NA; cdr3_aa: CASSYEGGGDTQYF
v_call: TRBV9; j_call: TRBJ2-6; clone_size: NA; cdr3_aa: CASSVAGGLSLGANVLTF
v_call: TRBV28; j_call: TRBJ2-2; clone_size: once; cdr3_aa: CASSFPFHGGTGELFF
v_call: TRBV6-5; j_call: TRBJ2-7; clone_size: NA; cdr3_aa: CASSLLGTPIEQYF
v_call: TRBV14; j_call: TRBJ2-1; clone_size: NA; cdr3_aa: CASSRFGGGRYNEQFF
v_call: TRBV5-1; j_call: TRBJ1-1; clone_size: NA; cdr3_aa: CASHTGGANTEAFF
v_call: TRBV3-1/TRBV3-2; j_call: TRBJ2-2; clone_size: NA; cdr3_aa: CASSLGGASGELFF
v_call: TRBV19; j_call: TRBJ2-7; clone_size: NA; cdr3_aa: CASSPRGQGYEQYF
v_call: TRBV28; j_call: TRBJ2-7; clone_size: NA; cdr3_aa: CASMRLAGSYEQYF
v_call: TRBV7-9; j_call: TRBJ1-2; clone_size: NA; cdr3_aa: CASSLGQGLGGYTF
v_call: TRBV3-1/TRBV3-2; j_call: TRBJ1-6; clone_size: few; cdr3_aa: CASSQVPSSNSPLHF
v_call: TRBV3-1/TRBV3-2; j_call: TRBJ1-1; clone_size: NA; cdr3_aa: CASSHGGRLNTEAFF
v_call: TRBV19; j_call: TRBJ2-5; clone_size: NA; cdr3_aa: CASSIGWYQETQYF
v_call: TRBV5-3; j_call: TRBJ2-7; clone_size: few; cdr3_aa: CARSPEADPYEQYF
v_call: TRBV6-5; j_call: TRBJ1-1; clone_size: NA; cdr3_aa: CASSWATGADTEAFF
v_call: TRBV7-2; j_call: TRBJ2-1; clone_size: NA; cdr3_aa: CASSLVSKGGNEQFF
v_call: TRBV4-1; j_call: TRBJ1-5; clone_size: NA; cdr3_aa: CASSQTGQGLFGQPQHF
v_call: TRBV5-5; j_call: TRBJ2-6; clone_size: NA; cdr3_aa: CASSFSGRSTGANVLTF
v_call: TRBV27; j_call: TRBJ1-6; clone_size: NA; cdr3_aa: CASSGPGQGISPLHF
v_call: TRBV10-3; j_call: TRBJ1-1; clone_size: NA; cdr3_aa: CAISTTGGTEAFF
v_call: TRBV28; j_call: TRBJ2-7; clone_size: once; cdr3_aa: CASSKLGGDSYEQYF
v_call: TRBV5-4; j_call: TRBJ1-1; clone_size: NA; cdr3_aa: CASSVVNTEAFF
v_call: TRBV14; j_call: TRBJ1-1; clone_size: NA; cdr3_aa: CASRLLGGVDTEAFF
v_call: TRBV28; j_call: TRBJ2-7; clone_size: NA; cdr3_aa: CASSLRWQREYF
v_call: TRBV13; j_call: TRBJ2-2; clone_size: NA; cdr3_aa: CASSLRDSTGELFF
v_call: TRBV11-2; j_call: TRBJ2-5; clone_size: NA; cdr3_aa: CASSSSSGGAEETQYF
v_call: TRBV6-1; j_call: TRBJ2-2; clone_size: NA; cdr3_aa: CASSVNTRTPSNTGELFF
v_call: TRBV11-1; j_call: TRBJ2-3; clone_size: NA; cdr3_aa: CASSFVGADTQYF
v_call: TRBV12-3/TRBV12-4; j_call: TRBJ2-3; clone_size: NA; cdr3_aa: CASSLRSTDTQYF
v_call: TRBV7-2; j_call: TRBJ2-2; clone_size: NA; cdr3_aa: CASSQRAGGQSNTGELFF
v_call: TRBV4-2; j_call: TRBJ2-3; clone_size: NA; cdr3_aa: CASTLGGTGGEDTQYF
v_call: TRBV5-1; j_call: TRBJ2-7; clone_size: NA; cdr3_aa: CASSPTDATKLLLAHEQYF
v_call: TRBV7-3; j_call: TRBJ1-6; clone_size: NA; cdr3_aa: CASSLNGGRGNSPLHF
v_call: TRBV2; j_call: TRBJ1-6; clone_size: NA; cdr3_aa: CASSEQGINSPLHF
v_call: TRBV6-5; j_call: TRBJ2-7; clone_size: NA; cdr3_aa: CASSYSGQGEYEQYF
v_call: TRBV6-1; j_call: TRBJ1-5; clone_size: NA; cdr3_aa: CASREGLRGQPQHF
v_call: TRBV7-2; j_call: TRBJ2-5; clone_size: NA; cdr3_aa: CASSTGLAPETQYF
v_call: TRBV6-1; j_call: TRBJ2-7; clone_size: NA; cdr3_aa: CASSEKGQGSYEQYF
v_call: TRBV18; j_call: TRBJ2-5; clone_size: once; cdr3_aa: CASSPGVASGAETQYF
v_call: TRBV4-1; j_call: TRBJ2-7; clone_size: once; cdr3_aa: CASSQDRGGQVAYEQYF
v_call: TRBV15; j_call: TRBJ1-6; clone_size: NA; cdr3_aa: CATSQTSTTNSPLHF
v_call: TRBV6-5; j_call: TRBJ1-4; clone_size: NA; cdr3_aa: CASSPSTNEKLFF
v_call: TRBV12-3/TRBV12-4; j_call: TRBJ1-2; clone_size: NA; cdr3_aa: CASSLGQAYGYTF
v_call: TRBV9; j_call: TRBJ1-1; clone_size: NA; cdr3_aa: CASSVAQQNTEAFF
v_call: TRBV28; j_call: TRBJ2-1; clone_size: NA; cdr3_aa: CASGSRADYNEQFF
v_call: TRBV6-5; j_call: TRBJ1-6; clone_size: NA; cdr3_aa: CASSYFQYSYNSPLHF
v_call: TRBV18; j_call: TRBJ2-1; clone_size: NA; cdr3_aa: CASSPDRLSYNEQFF
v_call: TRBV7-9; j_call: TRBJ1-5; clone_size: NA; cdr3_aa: CASSPSGPNNQPQHF
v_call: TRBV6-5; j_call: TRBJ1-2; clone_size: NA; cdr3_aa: CASSTLKNYGYTF
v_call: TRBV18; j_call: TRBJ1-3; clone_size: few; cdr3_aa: CASSPPGQLTTGNTIYF
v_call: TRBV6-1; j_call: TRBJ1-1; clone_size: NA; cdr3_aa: CASSGLDRGRGNTEAFF